This note documents a single T cell receptor (beta chain) sequence. These data come from a study of control samples from healthy donors and cancer patients. The repertoire was sequenced with immunoSEQ multiplex PCR; TCRdb's copy has only in-frame clones and lacks some. The table shows fewer than 500,000 clones, with around 90% occurring only once. The germline V gene encodes CDR1 SGHKS and CDR2 YYEKEE (reference sequence). The CDR3 spans 15 residues. V gave up 4 bases and J gave up 3 bases, with 14 bases separating them. This clonotype originated in a man aged 35 to 55 with head and neck cancer. This sequence joins TRBV5-5 and TRBJ1-3, with D possibly TRBD1 on 5 matching bases. Sequenced: PBMCs. The CDR3 spells CASSHSGGIGNTIYF. CDR3 nucleotides: TGTGCCAGCAGCCACTCGGGGGGAATTGGAAACACCATATATTTT.